This T cell receptor (beta chain) was sequenced during a study of T cells in Graves' hyperthyroidism and ophthalmopathy. Study-level background: Peripheral blood specimens were obtained at initial diagnosis, prior to any treatment. Regarding the study as a whole: A model using 13 V-J features told ophthalmopathy apart from stable hyperthyroidism. Ophthalmopathy prediction by the model preceded onset by a median roughly 6 months.

This clonotype was seen repeatedly, ten times or more. Its antigen is as yet unknown. RNA transcripts gave rise to amplified TCR beta CDR3 regions. Initially, a first-round RT-PCR of the TCR CDR3 employed the HTBI primer set. TCRdb ran MiXCR on the multiplex PCR reads and lists one entry per CDR3 protein. Here the sample spans over 500,000 distinct CDR3 sequences, roughly a sixth being singletons. Exclusion criteria comprised uncontrolled infection, other autoimmune disease, pregnancy or lactation. Source material: blood. The source of this sequence is a young woman with Graves' ophthalmopathy.

The CDR3 DNA reads TGTGCCAGCAGCTTGACAGGAGACTACAATGAGCAGTTCTTC. Translated: CASSLTGDYNEQFF. The V and J genes are TRBV7-9 and TRBJ2-1; D might be TRBD1 (6 bases). This CDR3 spans 14 amino acids. Germline loops: CDR1 SEHNR, CDR2 FQNEAQ (reference sequence). The V end lost 3 bases, the J end lost 3 bases, and 9 bases lay between the germline ends.